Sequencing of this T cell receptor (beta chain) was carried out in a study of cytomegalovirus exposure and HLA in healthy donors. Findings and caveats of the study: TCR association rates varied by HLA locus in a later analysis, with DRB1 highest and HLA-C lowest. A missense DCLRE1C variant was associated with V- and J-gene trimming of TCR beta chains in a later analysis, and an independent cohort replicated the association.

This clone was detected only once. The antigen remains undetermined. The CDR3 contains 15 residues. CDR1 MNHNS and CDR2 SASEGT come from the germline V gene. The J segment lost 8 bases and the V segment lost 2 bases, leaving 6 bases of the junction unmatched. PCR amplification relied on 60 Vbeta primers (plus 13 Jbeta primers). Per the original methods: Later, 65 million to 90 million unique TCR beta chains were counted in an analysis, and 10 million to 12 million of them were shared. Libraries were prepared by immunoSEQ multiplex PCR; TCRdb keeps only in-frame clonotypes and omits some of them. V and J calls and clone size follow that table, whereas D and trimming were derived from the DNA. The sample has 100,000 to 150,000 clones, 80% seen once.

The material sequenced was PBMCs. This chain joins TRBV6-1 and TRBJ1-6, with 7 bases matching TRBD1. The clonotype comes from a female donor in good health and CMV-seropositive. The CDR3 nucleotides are TGTGCCAGCAGTGAAACACAGGGGAGAGATTCACCCCTCCACTTT. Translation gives CASSETQGRDSPLHF.